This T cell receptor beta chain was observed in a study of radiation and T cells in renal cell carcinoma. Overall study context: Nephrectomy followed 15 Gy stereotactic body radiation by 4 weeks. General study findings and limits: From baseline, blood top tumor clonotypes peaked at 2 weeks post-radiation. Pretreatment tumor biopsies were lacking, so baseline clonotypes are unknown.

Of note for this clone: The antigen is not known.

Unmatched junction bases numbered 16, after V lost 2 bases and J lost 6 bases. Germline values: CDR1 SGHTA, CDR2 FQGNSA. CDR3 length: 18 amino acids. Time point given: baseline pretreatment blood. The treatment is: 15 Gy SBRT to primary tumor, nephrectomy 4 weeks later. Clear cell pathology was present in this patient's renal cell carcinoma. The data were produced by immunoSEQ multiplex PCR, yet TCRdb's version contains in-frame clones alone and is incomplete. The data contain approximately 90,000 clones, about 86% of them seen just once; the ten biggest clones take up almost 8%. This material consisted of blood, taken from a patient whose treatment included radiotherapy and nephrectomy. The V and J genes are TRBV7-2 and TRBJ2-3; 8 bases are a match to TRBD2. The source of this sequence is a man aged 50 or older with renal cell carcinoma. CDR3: CASSLYGSRGAPLDTQYF. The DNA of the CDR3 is TGTGCCAGCAGCTTATACGGATCGCGGGGGGCGCCTTTGGATACGCAGTATTTT.